The clone carrying this T cell receptor (beta chain) came up many times. Germline-derived CDR1 and CDR2 are MDHEN and SYDVKM. The CDR3 sequence is 13 residues long. V was pared by 7 bases and J by 6 bases, with 7 bases of the junction left unmatched. Time point indicated: persistent/refractory GD, antithyroid drugs over 5 years with positive TRAb. RNA isolated from PBMCs was used to make the TCR library. This sample was included in a study of regulatory T cells in long-lasting Graves disease. Arm-PCR of CDR3 regions and iRepertoire HTBI primers were the basis on which TCR beta libraries were built. Via MiXCR, TCRdb re-called the multiplex PCR reads, giving one row per CDR3 protein. This table has about 420,000 distinct CDR3 sequences, 23% appearing once.

V gene TRBV28 combines with J gene TRBJ1-2; TRBD1 matches 8 bases. The receptor's source is a female donor with Graves disease. This specimen was peripheral blood mononuclear cells (PBMCs), taken when the disease was refractory, from a patient treated with antithyroid drugs. DNA of the CDR3: TGTGCCAGCACCTGGACAGGGAAGGATGGCTACACCTTC. It specifies CASTWTGKDGYTF.